This T cell receptor beta chain was retrieved from a study of Ad26.COV2.S vaccination and SARS-CoV-2 variants listed by TCRdb under 2021. General notes on the study: Donors in the vaccine arm were drawn from COV1001, a multicentre, randomized, double-blind, placebo-controlled phase I-IIa trial testing Ad26.COV2.S in healthy adults. A total of about 30 samples were included in the TCR-sequenced set, comprising roughly 19 Ad26.COV2.S vaccine recipients, 5 placebo recipients and 8 SARS-CoV-2 convalescent individuals. The specificity and breadth of SARS-CoV-2-reactive T cell receptors after Ad26.COV2.S vaccination were assessed by TCRbeta repertoire sequencing. Blinding of investigators to trial group allocation was maintained during experiments and outcome assessment. Trial participants were randomized into five groups of five: low-dose or high-dose Ad26.COV2.S given once or twice, or placebo on both occasions. Ad26.COV2.S was administered intramuscularly at a dose of 5x10^10 or 1x10^11 viral particles, either as one shot or as two shots given 56 days apart. Findings and caveats that apply to the study as a whole: The study was not powered to compare responses between vaccine doses or regimens. After vaccination, spike-specific CD8+ and CD4+ T cell responses were reported to show substantial breadth. Higher spike-specific TCR breadth was observed in Ad26.COV2.S recipients than in placebo recipients (P = 0.0014). Vaccine and placebo recipients had comparable non-spike TCR breadth, which fits with the vaccine containing only spike. The authors noted that the TCR breadth and depth analyses may have underestimated total T cell responses.

As regards this clone: Its specific antigen is unknown. Base qualities are missing; no much larger clone stands one base away.

TCRbeta CDR3 regions were sequenced with the immunoSEQ Assay. After extraction, genomic DNA underwent amplification by bias-controlled multiplex PCR, followed by high-throughput sequencing. Under the source paper's analysis protocol: To quantify the absolute abundance of every unique TCRbeta CDR3 region, sequences were collapsed and filtered. T cell fraction was estimated by normalizing TCRbeta template counts to usable DNA, which was measured by amplifying reference genes present in all nucleated cells. Repertoire TCRs were annotated as SARS-CoV-2-specific by exact matching of V gene, CDR3 amino acid sequence and J gene to a known reactive TCR set. The reference SARS-CoV-2 TCR set was obtained from MIRA and was filtered for enrichment in COVID-19-positive ImmuneCODE repertoires, whereby public or cross-reactive TCRs were removed. Drawing on the MIRA antigens, annotated TCRs were analysed further at the level of specific ORF or position within ORF. Breadth was defined as annotated unique rearrangements over total unique productive rearrangements; depth was the summed frequency of those rearrangements. Two-sided Wilcoxon rank-sum tests were applied when comparing TCR breadth between groups. Drawn from immuneACCESS, this table holds only the in-frame rearrangements with V and J called that TCRdb kept. Clones are partly lost; checked studies trace under half to an unresolved V gene and leave the rest unexplained. V and J calls and clone size are those listed in that table; D and trimming were worked out from the DNA. Across this sample there are 350,000 to 450,000 clones, with 87% seen only once. Clones ranked in the top ten supply around 3.6% of the sample.

Sample treatment or condition, as interpreted from the label and publication: about 20 received Ad26.COV2.S at low or high dose, single or two shots; several received placebo; per-sample allocation not given. Repertoires of vaccine and placebo recipients were sequenced from samples taken on day 63 after the first injection. In Cohort 1b, about two dozen adults aged 18-55 years were enrolled at a single site in Boston, USA, between 29 July and 7 August 2020. As a vaccine, Ad26.COV2.S was a replication-incompetent adenovirus type 26 vector that expressed a prefusion-stabilized SARS-CoV-2 spike protein derived from the original Wuhan strain. Sequences were derived from peripheral blood, sampled in a trial of Ad26.COV2.S vaccine versus placebo. The receptor comes from a person aged 18-65 years who received the Ad26.COV2.S COVID-19 vaccine or a placebo.

The DNA is TGTGCCAGCAGCGGGCAGGGTGAGCAGTACTTC. Translated, this is CASSGQGEQYF. The sequence is built from TRBV6-2 or TRBV6-3 and TRBJ2-7; possibly the D gene is TRBD1, per 5 matching bases. CDR1 MNHEY and CDR2 SVGEGT were looked up in the germline V gene. V loses 6 bases, J loses 7 bases, and the germline ends lie 10 bases apart. The CDR3 covers 11 residues, taking in both the cysteine and the phenylalanine. Only the CDR3 region is kept as DNA, spanning 33 bases read in frame from base 1.